The entry that follows covers one T cell receptor (beta chain) sequence. The CDR3 runs to 15 residues. CDR1 is LGHDT, CDR2 YNNKEL, per germline (reference sequence). With V trimmed by 10 bases and J by 1 base, 10 bases remained unmatched. The record originates from a study of blood T cell repertoires in COVID-19. Study-wide context: In each case, the material was cDNA or gDNA derived from T cells, B-cell-depleted T cells, or PBMCs.

Sequenced by immunoSEQ multiplex PCR; TCRdb stores in-frame clones only, minus some. This sample has fewer than 300,000 clones, with more than 65% found just once. The chain uses TRBV3-1 (or the pseudogene TRBV3-2) and TRBJ2-1; 7 bases agree with TRBD2. This clonotype was obtained from a person between 70 and 80 years old with COVID-19, enrolled during active disease. Sequencing used peripheral blood. CDR3 bases: TGTGCCACCAAAAACCGGGGGGAGTCCTACAATGAGCAGTTCTTC. Protein: CATKNRGESYNEQFF.